This TCR beta chain stems from a study of breast tumors, draining lymph nodes, adjacent tissues (dated by TCRdb to between 2015 and 2016). Turning to the overall study: In breast cancer patients, the study compared the TCR beta repertoires of tumor, adjacent nontumor tissue and axillary lymph nodes. In human breast cancer, the study set out to evaluate how tumor, surrounding tissue and draining lymph node repertoires relate to one another and whether T cells may move between these sites.

Paper-wide results and their limitations: The data were judged consistent with most tumor T cells deriving from the lymph node and then expanding within tumor tissue. The similarity between tumor and nontumor tissue repertoires was significantly greater in luminal-like breast cancer than in basal-like breast cancer. The study presented the conclusion that tumor T cells originate in lymph nodes as consistent with a hypothesis, not as something directly demonstrated. Tumor T-cell repertoires showed less diversity than lymph node repertoires and more diversity than nontumor tissue repertoires, and tumor T-cell repertoires showed preferential V and J gene usage.

The run used an Illumina HiSeq 2000. Multiplex PCR amplification was used to build the TCR beta chain libraries. The amplified TCR beta chain products were analyzed by high-throughput sequencing. The public reads were reanalyzed by TCRdb: fastp trimming at Q25, MiXCR alignment, in-frame beta chains only. Records with the same CDR3 protein are collapsed into one entry carrying the most frequent genes and DNA. A total of roughly 80,000 distinct CDR3 sequences appear in this sample, under 25% of them only once. The ten largest clones capture about 2.5% of the sample. This clonotype was detected ten times or more. Its antigen is currently not known. The input lacks base qualities; no much larger clone sits a single base away. The CDR3 runs 12 residues from the cysteine to the phenylalanine. Only the CDR3 portion is preserved as DNA: 36 bases, with reading frame beginning at the first base. V lost 6 bases and J lost 9 bases, and the count of bases not matched to a germline gene is 8. CDR1 and CDR2 were assigned from the germline V gene (reference sequence) as DFQATT and SNEGSKA.

Lymph node samples were obtained from the axillary draining lymph nodes of breast cancer patients. The clonotype comes from a female donor with breast cancer. Some clones in this sample may be carry-over from other donors' samples. The specimen sequenced was axillary lymph node tissue. The rearrangement joined TRBV20-1 to TRBJ1-5, with TRBD1 matching 7 junction bases. The sequence in DNA is TGCAGTGCGGAAACAGGGGACGGGCCCCAGCATTTT. Its protein is CSAETGDGPQHF.